A selection of T cell receptor beta chains follows, all from one sample in a study of blood T cell repertoires in COVID-19. Measured with immunoSEQ multiplex PCR; TCRdb has only the in-frame clones, and not every one. The sample has some 200,000 clones; more than 80% are singletons. Sequenced input: PBMCs or T cells enriched from blood (not recorded which). These receptors all come from a man aged 35-49 years who had recovered from COVID-19. Both conserved end residues are part of each CDR3.

v_call	j_call	cdr3_length	cdr3_aa
TRBV10-3	TRBJ1-1	13	CAIRTEGRTEAFF
TRBV18	TRBJ2-3	12	CASSPQGDTQYF
TRBV2	TRBJ1-2	15	CASTAKGAGYYGYTF
TRBV21-1	TRBJ1-1	12	CASSKGRYEAFF
TRBV14	TRBJ1-2	16	CASSQVRDRGRSGYTF
TRBV11-3	TRBJ2-2	15	CASSFQGTSTGELFF
TRBV5-1	TRBJ2-1	12	CASREGAGEQFF
TRBV12-3/TRBV12-4	TRBJ2-1	13	CASSLNVRSEQFF
TRBV12-5	TRBJ2-1	14	CASGLLLGGDEQFF
TRBV6-6	TRBJ1-4	14	CASSRWDRNEKLFF
TRBV28	TRBJ1-5	15	CASSPGSLGNQPQHF
TRBV6-5	TRBJ1-4	12	CASSTPMEKLFF
TRBV29-1	TRBJ2-1	18	CSVEGWTSGRAMHNEQFF
TRBV3-1/TRBV3-2	TRBJ2-7	16	CASSQDPLAPSREQYF
TRBV2	TRBJ1-5	15	CASTTFPGSGQPQHF
TRBV7-8	TRBJ2-1	16	CASSLVGGGIYNEQFF
TRBV10-3	TRBJ2-5	14	CAISRGGAEETQYF
TRBV9	TRBJ2-7	15	CASSVGGTSSYEQYF
TRBV12-5	TRBJ2-3	14	CASGSGESTDTQYF
TRBV6-1	TRBJ2-7	14	CASSERVAGFEQYF
TRBV19	TRBJ2-7	14	CASSREPSSYEQYF
TRBV19	TRBJ1-2	15	CASTERQGSSDGYTF
TRBV4-2	TRBJ2-1	17	CASSQARGRSSYNEQFF
TRBV14	TRBJ1-1	14	CASSQSGRSTEAFF
TRBV25-1	TRBJ2-7	16	CASSGGAGGSSYEQYF
TRBV7-3	TRBJ1-2	17	CASSPSTSSGGLGGYTF
TRBV6-1	TRBJ1-5	17	CASSAQDTGLGNQPQHF
TRBV11-2	TRBJ2-7	13	CASSPLFTAEQYF
TRBV4-1	TRBJ1-4	15	CASSPLGGGNEKLFF
TRBV2	TRBJ1-4	13	CATRGARREKLFF
TRBV24-1	TRBJ1-3	13	CATQTGAGNTIYF
TRBV4-2	TRBJ1-2	16	CASSQDRTGVNYGYTF
TRBV5-1	TRBJ1-5	14	CASALGEVGQPQHF
TRBV4-2	TRBJ1-1	14	CASSQVGYQGLTFF
TRBV6-5	TRBJ1-2	14	CASSYSDRASGYTF
TRBV2	TRBJ1-4	14	CASSVGAVNEKLFF
TRBV9	TRBJ1-2	15	CASSVGITENYGYTF
TRBV6-5	TRBJ2-1	13	CASSSLAPNEQFF
TRBV5-1	TRBJ1-2	17	CASSRDQTGTGAYGYTF
TRBV19	TRBJ2-7	14	CASSITSVSYEQYF
TRBV4-2	TRBJ1-1	13	CASSQVGQDEAFF
TRBV12-5	TRBJ1-2	19	CASGPHTGGPTLSNYGYTF
TRBV19	TRBJ1-2	14	CASSSGPLLYGYTF
TRBV30	TRBJ1-6	17	CAWSVRQISSYNSPLHF
TRBV18	TRBJ2-7	13	CASSPFDSSEQYF
TRBV24-1	TRBJ2-6	16	CATSELDSSGANVLTF
TRBV27	TRBJ1-1	15	CASSSAGTGTTEAFF
TRBV6-5	TRBJ1-1	12	CASSSLLGQAFF
TRBV19	TRBJ1-2	17	CASSIGNTGGVAYGYTF
TRBV5-1	TRBJ1-1	16	CASSLETGGLGTEAFF
TRBV3-1/TRBV3-2	TRBJ2-1	17	CASSLRGLAGGVNEQFF
TRBV5-1	TRBJ2-1	14	CASSPGPGGNEQFF
TRBV6-2/TRBV6-3	TRBJ1-4	17	CASSFGQVDETNEKLFF
TRBV5-4	TRBJ1-5	14	CASSAGSGDQPQHF
TRBV7-9	TRBJ1-1	10	CAAQGTEAFF
TRBV4-1	TRBJ1-2	15	CASSQMTAVNYGYTF